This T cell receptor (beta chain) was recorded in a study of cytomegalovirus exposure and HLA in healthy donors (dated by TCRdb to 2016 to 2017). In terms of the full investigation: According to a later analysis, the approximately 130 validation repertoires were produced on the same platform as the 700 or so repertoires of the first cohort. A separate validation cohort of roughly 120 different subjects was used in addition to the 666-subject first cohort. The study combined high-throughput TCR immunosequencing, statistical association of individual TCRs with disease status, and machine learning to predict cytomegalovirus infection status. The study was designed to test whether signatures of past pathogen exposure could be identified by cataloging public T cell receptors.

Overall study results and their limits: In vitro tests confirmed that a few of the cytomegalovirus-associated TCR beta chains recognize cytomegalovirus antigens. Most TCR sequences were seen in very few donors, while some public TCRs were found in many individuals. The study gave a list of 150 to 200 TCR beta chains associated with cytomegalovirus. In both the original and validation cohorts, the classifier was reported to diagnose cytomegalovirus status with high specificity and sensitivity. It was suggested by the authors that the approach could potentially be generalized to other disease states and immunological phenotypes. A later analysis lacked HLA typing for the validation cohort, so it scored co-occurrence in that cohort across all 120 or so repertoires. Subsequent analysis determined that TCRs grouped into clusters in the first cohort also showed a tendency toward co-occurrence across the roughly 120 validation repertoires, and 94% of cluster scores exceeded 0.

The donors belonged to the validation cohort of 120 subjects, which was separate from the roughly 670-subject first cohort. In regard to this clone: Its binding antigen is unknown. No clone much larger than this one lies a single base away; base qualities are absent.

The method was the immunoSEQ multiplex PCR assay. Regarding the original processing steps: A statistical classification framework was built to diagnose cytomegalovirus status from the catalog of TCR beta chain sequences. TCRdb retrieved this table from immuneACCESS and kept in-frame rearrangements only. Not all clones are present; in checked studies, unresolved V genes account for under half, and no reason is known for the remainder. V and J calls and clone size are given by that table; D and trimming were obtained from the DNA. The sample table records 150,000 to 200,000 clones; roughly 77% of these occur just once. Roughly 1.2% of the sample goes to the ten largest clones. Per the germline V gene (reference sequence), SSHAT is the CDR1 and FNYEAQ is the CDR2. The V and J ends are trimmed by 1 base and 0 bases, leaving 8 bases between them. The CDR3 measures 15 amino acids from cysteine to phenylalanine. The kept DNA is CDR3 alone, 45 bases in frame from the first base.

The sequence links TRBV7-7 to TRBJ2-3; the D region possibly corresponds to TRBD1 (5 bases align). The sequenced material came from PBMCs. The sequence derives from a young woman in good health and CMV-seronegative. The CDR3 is CASSLGTTSTDTQYF. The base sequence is TGTGCCAGCAGCTTAGGGACAACTAGCACAGATACGCAGTATTTT.